Listed below are T cell receptor beta chains from one sample, sequenced in a study of T cell repertoires in cytomegalovirus infection. TCRdb used MiXCR to reprocess the reads, holding one entry per CDR3 protein. The sample has more than 350,000 distinct CDR3 sequences; approximately 33% are singletons. Sequencing was performed on PBMCs. These receptors were obtained from a human donor in good health (CMV status not recorded). Some clones in this sample may be carry-over from other donors' samples. Both conserved end residues are part of each CDR3. A D gene is named only where the DNA matches it firmly. A clone size is listed for some rows: how often the clone was seen (once, few, many), or a class if it is expanded.

j_call d_call clone_size v_call cdr3_nt cdr3_aa
TRBJ2-2 . many TRBV2 TGTGCCAGCAGTGATCTAGAAATAAGAACCGGGGAGCTGTTTTTT CASSDLEIRTGELFF
TRBJ2-1 TRBD2 many TRBV7-8 TGTGCCAGCAGCCCTAGGACTAGCGGGGGGATTACCTACAATGAGCAGTTCTTC CASSPRTSGGITYNEQFF
TRBJ2-1 TRBD2 . TRBV28 TGTGCCAGCAGCCAACCCCCAGGGACTAGCCTCGCGCAGTTCTTC CASSQPPGTSLAQFF
TRBJ2-2 TRBD1 many TRBV7-2 TGTGCCAGCAGCTTAGCGGCAGGGGGAAACGGGGAGCTGTTTTTT CASSLAAGGNGELFF
TRBJ1-5 . once TRBV18 TGTGCCAGCTCACCGTCGAGGGAGCCCCAGCATTTT CASSPSREPQHF
TRBJ2-3 . . TRBV18 TGTGCCAGCTCACCACCCCGGGGAGTAGATACGCAGTATTTT CASSPPRGVDTQYF
TRBJ1-3 . few TRBV19 TGTGCCAGTACCCCCTGGGGGTCTTCTCTTCCCGGAAACACCATATATTTT CASTPWGSSLPGNTIYF
TRBJ2-1 . . TRBV5-4 TGTGCCAGCAGCCTCCCCGGGACAAGTACTAGGAATGAGCAGTTCTTC CASSLPGTSTRNEQFF
TRBJ2-5 . few TRBV12-5 TGTGCTAGTGGTTTGGGGTCGGGGGAGACCCAGTACTTC CASGLGSGETQYF
TRBJ2-1 TRBD2 many TRBV27 TGTGCCAGCAGTTTCGTGGGACTAGCGGGGGGGGATGAGCAGTTCTTC CASSFVGLAGGDEQFF
TRBJ1-6 TRBD1 few TRBV12-3/TRBV12-4 TGTGCCAGCAGTTTTGGACAGGGACCACCCCTCCACTTT CASSFGQGPPLHF
TRBJ1-1 . . TRBV5-4 TGTGCCAGCACCTCAGAACAGAAAAACACTGAAGCTTTCTTT CASTSEQKNTEAFF
TRBJ2-7 . few TRBV4-1 TGCGCCAGCAGCCAAGTATCGGGGGCCTACGAGCAGTACTTC CASSQVSGAYEQYF
TRBJ1-1 . . TRBV5-1 TGCGCCAGCAGATTTGGTACCCTAACAGGGAACACTGAAGCTTTCTTT CASRFGTLTGNTEAFF
TRBJ2-5 TRBD1 . TRBV7-6 TGTGCCAGCAGCTTATTACCGGACAGGGGGCCCTACCAAGAGACCCAGTACTTC CASSLLPDRGPYQETQYF
TRBJ2-7 TRBD1 . TRBV28 TGTGCCAGCAGGTCGGACAGGCCTATCTCCTACGAGCAGTACTTC CASRSDRPISYEQYF
TRBJ2-1 TRBD2 . TRBV19 TGTGCCAGTAGTACCAGGACTAGCGGGGGGACCAACAATGAGCAGTTCTTC CASSTRTSGGTNNEQFF
TRBJ1-5 TRBD1 many TRBV7-2 TGTGCCAGCAGACCAGGCAGGGGGGAGGTTTATCAGCCCCAGCATTTT CASRPGRGEVYQPQHF
TRBJ2-3 TRBD2 few TRBV6-1 TGTGCCAGCAGTAATACAATAATACCCCGAATACTAGCGGGGGGGGAAAGGGCTGATACGCAGTATTTT CASSNTIIPRILAGGERADTQYF
TRBJ2-3 . . TRBV5-5 TGTGCCAGCAGCTTAGGGTGGGACCCTAACACAGATACGCAGTATTTT CASSLGWDPNTDTQYF
TRBJ1-4 TRBD1 many TRBV28 TGTGCCTGTTCGACAGGGGCTTTTGAAAAACTGTTTTTT CACSTGAFEKLFF
TRBJ2-5 TRBD2 many TRBV7-2 TGTGCCAGCAGCTCGGCGGGGGGGCGAGAGACCCAGTACTTC CASSSAGGRETQYF
TRBJ1-6 . . TRBV6-2/TRBV6-3 TGTGCCAGCCCCGAGGGGGGCCTTGGGAATTCACCCCTCCACTTT CASPEGGLGNSPLHF
TRBJ1-1 TRBD1 many TRBV11-2 TGTGCCAGCAGCTCACAGGGGCTTAGTCGGAACACTGAAGCTTTCTTT CASSSQGLSRNTEAFF
TRBJ1-2 TRBD1 . TRBV25-1 TGTGCCAGCGCACCGCAGGGGGAAGCTAACTATGGCTACACCTTC CASAPQGEANYGYTF
TRBJ1-2 . few TRBV5-1 TGCGCCAGCAGCCCAACCACCAACTATGGCTACACCTTC CASSPTTNYGYTF
TRBJ2-2 TRBD1 . TRBV5-8 TGTGCCAGCAGCTTGATTGGACAGGGCACCGGGGAGCTGTTTTTT CASSLIGQGTGELFF
TRBJ2-1 TRBD2 few TRBV6-5 TGTGCCAGCAGTCACCTAGCGGGGAGTGTAAAGTACAATGAGCAGTTCTTC CASSHLAGSVKYNEQFF
TRBJ1-5 . many TRBV6-1 TGTGCCAGCGAATGGGGGAGCAATCAGCCCCAGCATTTT CASEWGSNQPQHF